Below are 3 T cell receptor beta chains sequenced from a single sample in a study of cytotoxic CD8 clonotypes in ibrutinib-treated CLL. Measured with immunoSEQ multiplex PCR; TCRdb has only the in-frame clones, and not every one. The data contain roughly 150,000 clones, under 90% of them singletons. The source material was PBMCs, sampled after 24 months of ibrutinib treatment. These receptors were obtained from a human donor with chronic lymphocytic leukemia.

This clone has a handful of counts. V gene TRBV7-9 combines with J gene TRBJ2-1; TRBD2 matches 7 bases. The J segment lost 6 bases and the V segment lost 5 bases, leaving 10 bases of the junction unmatched. This CDR3 has 15 residues. Germline V CDR1 and CDR2: SEHNR, FQNEAQ (reference sequence). CDR3 protein: CASSPVGGPFNEQFF. The DNA of the CDR3 is TGTGCCAGCAGCCCAGTGGGAGGGCCTTTCAATGAGCAGTTCTTC.

The rearrangement uses TRBV7-2 and TRBJ1-5, with 10 positions matching TRBD1. Trimming cost V 4 bases and J 6 bases; bases outside gene matches: 6. CDR1 and CDR2 (germline): SGHTA, FQGNSA. The CDR3 is 15 residues long. The CDR3 here is CASSYGTGAGQPQHF. In nucleotides, the CDR3 is TGTGCCAGCAGCTATGGGACAGGGGCCGGTCAGCCCCAGCATTTT.

The CDR3 DNA reads as TGTGCCAGCAGCCAGCACCGAAGGGCAGGGTCTGGAAACACCATATATTTT. Protein sequence: CASSQHRRAGSGNTIYF. The chain carries TRBV14 and TRBJ1-3; D is possibly TRBD1 (5 bases). Germline V gene sequence: CDR1 SGHDN, CDR2 FVKESK. This CDR3 is built from 17 residues. The V gene lost 3 bases and the J gene lost 1 base, with 16 bases spanning the gap.